This T cell receptor beta chain is from a study of T cell responses to AZD1222 COVID-19 vaccine. General observations from the study: Mostly white British, mostly female donors; authors suggested clonal diversity may be underestimated.

CDR1 SGHNT and CDR2 YYREEE come from the germline V gene (reference sequence). The CDR3 extends over 14 amino acids. V lost 4 bases to trimming and J lost 8 bases; unmatched junction nucleotides: 7. Points on this clone: The antigen remains unidentified.

Measured with immunoSEQ multiplex PCR; TCRdb has only the in-frame clones, and not every one. The table has 110,000 to 150,000 clones, around nine tenths seen once; the top ten hold around 1.7%. The receptor comes from an adult in good health. The sample consisted of peripheral blood, taken on day 0 of AZD1222 vaccination. The genes are TRBV5-4 and TRBJ2-7, with TRBD2 matching over 12 bases. CDR3 protein: CASSQTSGSPKQYF. The CDR3 DNA sequence: TGTGCCAGCAGCCAGACTAGCGGGAGCCCTAAGCAGTACTTC. Full variable domain (outside the CDR3, taken from reference TRBV5-4 and TRBJ2-7): ETGVTQSPTHLIKTRGQQVTLRCSSQSGHNTVSWYQQALGQGPQFIFQYYREEENGRGNFPPRFSGLQFPNYSSELNVNALELDDSALYLCASSQTSGSPKQYFGPGTRLTVT.